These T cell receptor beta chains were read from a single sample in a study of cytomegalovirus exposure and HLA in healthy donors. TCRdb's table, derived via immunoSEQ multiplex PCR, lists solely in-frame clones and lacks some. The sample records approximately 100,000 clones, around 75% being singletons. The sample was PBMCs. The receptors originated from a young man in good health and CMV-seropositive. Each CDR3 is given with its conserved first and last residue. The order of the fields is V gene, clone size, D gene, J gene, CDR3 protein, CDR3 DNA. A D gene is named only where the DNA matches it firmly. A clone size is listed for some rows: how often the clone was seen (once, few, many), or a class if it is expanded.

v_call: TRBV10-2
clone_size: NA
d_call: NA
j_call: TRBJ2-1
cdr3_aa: CASSAHFRGGPQRSNNEQFF
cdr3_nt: TGCGCCAGCAGTGCACACTTTAGGGGGGGGCCACAACGGAGTAATAATGAGCAGTTCTTC

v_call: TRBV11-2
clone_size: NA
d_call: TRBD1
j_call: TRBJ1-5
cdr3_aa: CASSLGTGVVSQPQHF
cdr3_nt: TGTGCCAGCAGCTTAGGGACAGGGGTGGTAAGTCAGCCCCAGCATTTT

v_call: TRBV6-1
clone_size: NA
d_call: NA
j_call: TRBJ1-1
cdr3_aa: CASSEALGARDTEAFF
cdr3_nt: TGTGCCAGCAGTGAAGCGCTGGGGGCGAGGGACACTGAAGCTTTCTTT

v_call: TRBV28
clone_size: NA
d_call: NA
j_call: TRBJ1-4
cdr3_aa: CASRDQGGRSNEKLFF
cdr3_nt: TGTGCCAGCAGGGACCAAGGAGGGAGGTCTAATGAAAAACTGTTTTTT

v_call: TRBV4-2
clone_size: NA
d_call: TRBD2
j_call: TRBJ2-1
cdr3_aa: CASSPLGGGANEQFF
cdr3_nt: TGTGCCAGCAGCCCTCTGGGCGGGGGGGCAAATGAGCAGTTCTTC

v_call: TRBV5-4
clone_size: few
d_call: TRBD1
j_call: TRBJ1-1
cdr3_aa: CASRIQGAGTEAFF
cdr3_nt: TGTGCCAGCAGGATACAGGGGGCGGGGACTGAAGCTTTCTTT

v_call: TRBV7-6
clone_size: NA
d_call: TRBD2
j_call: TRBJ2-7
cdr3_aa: CASSLDKGGNYEQYF
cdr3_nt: TGTGCCAGCAGCTTAGATAAGGGAGGGAACTACGAGCAGTACTTC

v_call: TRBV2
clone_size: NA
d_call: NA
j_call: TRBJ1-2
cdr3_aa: CASSEGGGYTF
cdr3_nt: TGTGCCAGCAGTGAAGGGGGCGGCTACACCTTC

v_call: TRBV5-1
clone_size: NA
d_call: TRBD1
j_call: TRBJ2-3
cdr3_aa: CASRTGQGGLDTQYF
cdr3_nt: TGCGCCAGCAGAACAGGACAGGGGGGGTTAGATACGCAGTATTTT

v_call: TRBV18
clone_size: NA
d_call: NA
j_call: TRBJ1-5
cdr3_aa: CASSPLAATRGNQPQHF
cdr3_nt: TGTGCCAGCTCACCACTGGCAGCCACACGGGGCAATCAGCCCCAGCATTTT

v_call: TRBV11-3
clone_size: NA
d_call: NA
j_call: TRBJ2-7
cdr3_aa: CASSAYPLSEQYF
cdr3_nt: TGTGCCAGCAGCGCTTATCCCTTGAGCGAGCAGTACTTC

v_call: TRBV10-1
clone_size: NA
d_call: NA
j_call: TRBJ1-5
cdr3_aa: CATLGIQGSERNQPQHF
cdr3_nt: TGCGCCACGCTAGGAATTCAGGGTTCCGAGCGAAATCAGCCCCAGCATTTT

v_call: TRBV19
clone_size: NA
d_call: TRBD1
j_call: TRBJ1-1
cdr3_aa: CASSIRDRGPEAFF
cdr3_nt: TGTGCCAGTAGTATCCGGGACAGGGGGCCTGAAGCTTTCTTT

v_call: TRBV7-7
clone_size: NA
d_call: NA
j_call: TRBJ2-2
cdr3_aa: CASSFGQMNTGELFF
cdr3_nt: TGTGCCAGCAGCTTTGGACAGATGAACACCGGGGAGCTGTTTTTT

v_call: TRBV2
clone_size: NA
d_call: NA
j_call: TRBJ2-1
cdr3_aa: CASRYPSSQPYNEQFF
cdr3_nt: TGTGCCAGCAGGTATCCTAGCTCCCAACCCTACAATGAGCAGTTCTTC

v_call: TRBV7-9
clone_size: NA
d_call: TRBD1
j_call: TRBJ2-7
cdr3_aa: CSSTIKGKGANPYEQYF
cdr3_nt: TGTTCCAGCACCATTAAGGGCAAGGGGGCGAATCCCTACGAGCAGTACTTC

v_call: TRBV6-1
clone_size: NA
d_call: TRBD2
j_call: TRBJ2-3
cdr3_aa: CASKERGGWDTQYF
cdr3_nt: TGTGCCAGCAAAGAGCGGGGGGGCTGGGATACGCAGTATTTT